A single sample is the source of the 2 T cell receptor beta chains below, sequenced in a study of response to subunit inactivated influenza vaccine. TCRdb ran MiXCR on the RT-PCR reads and lists one entry per CDR3 protein. The table has hundreds of thousands of distinct CDR3 sequences, 11% to 15% seen once. The sample consisted of PBMCs from blood, taken 14 to 15 days before vaccination. These receptors all stem from a man aged 45 to 65 who received an inactivated influenza vaccine.

This clonotype was observed a handful of times. The genes are TRBV6-1 and TRBJ2-7; tentatively, D is TRBD1 (6 bases). The V gene lost 6 bases and the J gene lost 5 bases, with 17 bases spanning the gap. The CDR3 is 14 amino acids. Germline CDR1 MNHNS, CDR2 SASEGT. This CDR3 reads CASSPDSILHEQYF. The CDR3 DNA reads as TGTGCCAGCAGCCCGGACAGTATTTTGCACGAGCAGTACTTC.

This clonotype was seen many times. The V and J genes are TRBV15 and TRBJ2-7; the D is unclear. The CDR3 totals 13 residues. Per the germline V gene, CDR1 is LNHNV and CDR2 is YYDKDF (reference sequence). V lost 0 bases and J lost 4, with 7 bases in between. The CDR3 DNA reads as TGTGCCACCAGCAGAGAGGATGCTTACGAGCAGTACTTC. It yields the protein CATSREDAYEQYF.